This T cell receptor (beta chain) is drawn from a study of shared clonotypes between healthy human individuals. About the research overall: Plates per donor: three CD4 naive, three CD4 memory, two CD8 naive, one CD8 memory.

The CDR3 is 14 amino acids. V gave up 5 bases and J gave up 9 bases; unmatched junction bases: 8. Germline V lookup: CDR1 SQVTM, CDR2 ANQGSEA. Adult Caucasians living in Nashville, Tennessee made up all of the donors. Produced via immunoSEQ multiplex PCR; TCRdb's table is partial and in-frame only. This table holds a few hundred thousand clones, just over 65% found once. V usage is TRBV29-1 and J usage is TRBJ2-1; 12 bases map to TRBD2. This TCR was sampled from a man aged 30 to 39 in good health. Input material: memory CD4+ T cells sorted from blood. Subset noted: CD45RA-negative fraction. The CDR3 DNA reads as TGCAGCGTTAAATGGACTAGCGGGAATGGTGAGCAGTTCTTC. It translates to CSVKWTSGNGEQFF.